This T cell receptor (beta chain) was sequenced for a study of blood T cell repertoires in COVID-19. With 5 bases removed from V and 5 bases from J, the gap between germline ends came to 12 bases. The CDR3 has 13 amino acids. Some clones are missing from TCRdb's copy, which holds only in-frame ones; the method was immunoSEQ multiplex PCR. The sample holds some 150,000 clones, around 83% seen once. Sequencing was done on a sample of peripheral blood. This rearrangement joins TRBV12-3 or TRBV12-4 to TRBJ2-5, with D possibly matching TRBD1 (5 bases). The sequence derives from a woman aged 60-70 years with acute or convalescent COVID-19. This chain's CDR3 is CASSAQVRETQYF. CDR3 bases: TGTGCCAGCAGTGCACAGGTACGGGAGACCCAGTACTTC.